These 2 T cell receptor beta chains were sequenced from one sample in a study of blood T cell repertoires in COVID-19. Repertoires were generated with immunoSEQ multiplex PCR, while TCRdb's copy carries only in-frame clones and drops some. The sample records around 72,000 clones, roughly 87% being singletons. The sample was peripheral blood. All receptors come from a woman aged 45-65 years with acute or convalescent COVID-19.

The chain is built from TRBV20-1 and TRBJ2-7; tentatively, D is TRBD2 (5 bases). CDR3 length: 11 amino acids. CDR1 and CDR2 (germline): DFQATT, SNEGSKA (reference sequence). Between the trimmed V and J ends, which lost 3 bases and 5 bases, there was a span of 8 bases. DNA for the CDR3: TGCAGTGCTAGTCTCGGGGACGAGCAGTACTTC. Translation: CSASLGDEQYF.

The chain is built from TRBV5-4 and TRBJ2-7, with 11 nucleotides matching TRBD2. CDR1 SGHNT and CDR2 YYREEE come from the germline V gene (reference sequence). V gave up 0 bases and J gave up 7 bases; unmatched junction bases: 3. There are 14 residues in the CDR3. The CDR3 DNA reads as TGTGCCAGCAGCTTGGGGGGGACTAGCGGTGAGCAGTACTTC. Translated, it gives CASSLGGTSGEQYF. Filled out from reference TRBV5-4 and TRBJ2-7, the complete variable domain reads ETGVTQSPTHLIKTRGQQVTLRCSSQSGHNTVSWYQQALGQGPQFIFQYYREEENGRGNFPPRFSGLQFPNYSSELNVNALELDDSALYLCASSLGGTSGEQYFGPGTRLTVT.